In this sample, the clone carrying this T cell receptor (beta chain) turned up many times. Antigen: not known. The data were taken from a study of neurological immune-mediated disorders. Study-wide points: Whereas HTLV-1-associated myelopathy showed the most TCR clonal expansion, multiple sclerosis showed the least, with levels below those of healthy controls.

TCRdb called the 5' RACE reads again in MiXCR, with one record for every CDR3 protein. The top ten clones hold about 6.9% of a sample with tens of thousands of distinct CDR3 sequences, under 5% of them seen once. Germline CDR1 reads SGHKS; CDR2 reads YYEKEE (reference sequence). The V gene lost 5 bases and the J gene lost 7 bases, with 16 bases spanning the gap. This CDR3 comprises 13 residues. The chain employs TRBV5-5 and TRBJ2-7; D may be TRBD1 or TRBD2 (5 bases each). Source material: PBMCs. This clonotype was sampled from a young man with multiple sclerosis. In nucleotides, the CDR3 is TGTGCCAGCAGTGGGACGGATTACTTGGAGCAGTACTTC. Translating gives CASSGTDYLEQYF.